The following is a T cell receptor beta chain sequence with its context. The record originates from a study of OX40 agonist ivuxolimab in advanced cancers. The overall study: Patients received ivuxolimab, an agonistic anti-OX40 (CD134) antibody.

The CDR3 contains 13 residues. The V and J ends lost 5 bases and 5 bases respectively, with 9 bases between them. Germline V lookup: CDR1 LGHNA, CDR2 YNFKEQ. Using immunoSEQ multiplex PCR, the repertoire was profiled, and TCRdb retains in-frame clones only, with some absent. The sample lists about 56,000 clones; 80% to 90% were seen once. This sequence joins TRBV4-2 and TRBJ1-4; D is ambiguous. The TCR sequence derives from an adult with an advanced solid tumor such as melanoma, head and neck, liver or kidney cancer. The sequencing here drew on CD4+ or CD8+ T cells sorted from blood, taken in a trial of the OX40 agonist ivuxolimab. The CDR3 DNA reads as TGTGCCAGCAGCGGGAGAGAAAATGAAAAACTGTTTTTT. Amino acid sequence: CASSGRENEKLFF.